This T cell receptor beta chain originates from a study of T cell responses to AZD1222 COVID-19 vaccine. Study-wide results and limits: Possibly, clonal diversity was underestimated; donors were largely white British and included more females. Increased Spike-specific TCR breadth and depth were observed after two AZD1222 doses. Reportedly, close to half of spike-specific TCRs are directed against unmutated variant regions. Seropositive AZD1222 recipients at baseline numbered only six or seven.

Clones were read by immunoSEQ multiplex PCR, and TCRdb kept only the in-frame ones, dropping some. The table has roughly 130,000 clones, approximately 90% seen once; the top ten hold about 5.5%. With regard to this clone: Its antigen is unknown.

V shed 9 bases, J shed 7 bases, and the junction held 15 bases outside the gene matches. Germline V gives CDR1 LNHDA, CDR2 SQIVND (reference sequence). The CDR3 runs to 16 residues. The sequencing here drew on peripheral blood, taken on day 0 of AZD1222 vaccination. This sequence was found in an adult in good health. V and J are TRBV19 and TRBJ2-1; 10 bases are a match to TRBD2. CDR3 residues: CASTSATGSGRNEQFF. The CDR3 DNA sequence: TGTGCCAGCACCTCCGCCACTGGTAGCGGGAGGAATGAGCAGTTCTTC.